This T cell receptor beta chain was observed in a study of T cell responses to AZD1222 COVID-19 vaccine. Regarding the study as a whole: Donors were mostly white British, more females; clonal diversity possibly underestimated.

This CDR3 is built from 15 residues. After removal of 2 bases from V and 5 bases from J, the junction contained 3 bases not matched to a gene. The germline CDR1 and CDR2 sequences are SGHAT and FQDESV (reference sequence). Generated by immunoSEQ multiplex PCR, the TCRdb table keeps only in-frame clones and is missing some. This table has 90,000 to 150,000 clones, approximately 90% appearing once. Concerning this clone itself: Its antigen is currently unknown.

Sequencing was performed on peripheral blood, taken on day 0 of AZD1222 vaccination. The chain uses TRBV11-1 and TRBJ2-2; 9 nucleotides agree with TRBD1. The clonotype was recovered from an adult in good health. The CDR3 coding sequence is TGTGCCAGCAGCTTACGGACAGGGGCTACCGGGGAGCTGTTTTTT. As protein: CASSLRTGATGELFF.